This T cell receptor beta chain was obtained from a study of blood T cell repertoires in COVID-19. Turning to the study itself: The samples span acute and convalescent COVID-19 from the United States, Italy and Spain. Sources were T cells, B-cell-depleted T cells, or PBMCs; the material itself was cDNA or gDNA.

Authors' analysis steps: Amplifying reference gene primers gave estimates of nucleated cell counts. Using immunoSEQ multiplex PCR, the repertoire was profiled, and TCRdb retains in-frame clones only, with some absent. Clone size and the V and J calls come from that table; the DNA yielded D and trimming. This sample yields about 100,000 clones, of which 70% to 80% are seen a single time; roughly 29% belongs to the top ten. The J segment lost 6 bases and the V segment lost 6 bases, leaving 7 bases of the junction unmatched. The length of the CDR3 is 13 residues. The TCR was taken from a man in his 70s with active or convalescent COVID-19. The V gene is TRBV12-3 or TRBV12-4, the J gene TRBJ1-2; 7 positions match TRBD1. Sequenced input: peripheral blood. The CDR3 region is CASSSGTVDGYTF. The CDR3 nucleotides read TGTGCCAGCAGCTCCGGGACAGTCGATGGCTACACCTTC.